The clone carrying this TCR beta chain has a count of ten or more. This sample is part of a study of early T cells in non-severe SARS-CoV-2 infection. As for the study in general: Unsorted whole blood bulk RNA was sequenced, with unpaired chains.

The CDR3 extends over 17 amino acids. CDR1 SGHVS and CDR2 FQNEAQ come from the germline V gene. The V gene lost 4 bases and the J gene lost 2 bases, with 19 bases spanning the gap. Tagging with unique molecular identifiers was applied to individual cDNA molecules. TCRdb reprocessed the 5' RACE reads with MiXCR, giving one entry per CDR3 protein. The data hold some 49,000 distinct CDR3 sequences, with around 8% observed a single time. This TCR derives from an adult who was a healthcare worker with PCR-confirmed SARS-CoV-2 infection or an uninfected control (not recorded which). This chain connects TRBV7-8 to TRBJ2-3; D is perhaps TRBD2 (6 bases). Sample: whole blood. In nucleotides, the CDR3 is TGTGCCAGCAGCTCCACCCTGGCCGGGAGAGTCACAGATACGCAGTATTTT. This codes for CASSSTLAGRVTDTQYF.